This entry is about one TCR beta chain. In germline, CDR1 is SGHTA, CDR2 FQGNSA. This CDR3 contains 15 residues. V lost 5 bases to trimming and J lost 8 bases; unmatched junction nucleotides: 10. The record originates from a study of blood T cell repertoires in COVID-19. Study-level information: Samples came from the United States, Italy and Spain, spanning acute and convalescent COVID-19. T cells, B-cell-depleted T cells, or PBMCs provided the cDNA or gDNA that served as material.

Original analysis: Estimates of nucleated cell counts were drawn from the amplification of reference gene primers. Produced via immunoSEQ multiplex PCR; TCRdb's table is partial and in-frame only. The V and J calls and clone size were taken over from that table, and D and trimming were inferred from the DNA. The table has about 270,000 clones, about 90% seen once. This clonotype was sampled from a woman between 50 and 59 years old with acute or convalescent COVID-19. Sample: peripheral blood. The rearrangement uses TRBV7-2 and TRBJ1-5; 9 nucleotides align to TRBD1. Here the CDR3 reads CASSRDRAGTEPQHF. The CDR3 DNA sequence: TGTGCCAGCAGCAGGGACAGGGCCGGAACGGAGCCCCAGCATTTT.